This T cell receptor beta chain was sequenced during a study of patients and donors after allogeneic stem cell transplantation. Trimming pared 0 bases from V and 4 bases from J, leaving 13 bases between. This CDR3 contains 15 residues. Per germline, CDR1 SGHRS and CDR2 YFSETQ. TCRdb ran MiXCR on the RT-PCR reads and lists one entry per CDR3 protein. This sample carries 150,000 or so distinct CDR3 sequences, approximately 24% of them seen once, and the ten largest clones take roughly 27%. Ten or more counts support this clonotype. The TCR sequence derives from a human donor who was either an allogeneic HSCT recipient or a stem cell or donor lymphocyte infusion donor (not recorded which). It is not recorded whose cells these are; they may come from a transplant donor. What was sequenced was blood, either unsorted or a sorted T cell fraction (not recorded which). This chain connects TRBV5-1 to TRBJ1-1; TRBD1 might be the D (5 bases). The CDR3 sequence: CASSLEAGDGTEAFF. The CDR3 nucleotides read TGCGCCAGCAGCTTGGAAGCGGGGGACGGCACTGAAGCTTTCTTT.